Each of the 22 T cell receptor beta chains below was sequenced from the same sample in a study of blood T cells in healthy people across ages. Together with a sample-barcoded 5' primer, a J-beta primer mix was included in a second PCR lasting roughly 7 to 11 cycles. TCRdb analysed the 5' RACE reads with MiXCR anew, one entry per CDR3 protein. The sample gives 870,000 or so distinct CDR3 sequences, around 26% of which show up once; 17% is in the top ten. The sequenced sample was blood. The origin of the receptors is a woman older than 75 in good health.

This chain uses TRBV5-1 with TRBJ1-2, with D maybe TRBD1 (6 bases). Looked up from germline, CDR1 is SGHRS and CDR2 is YFSETQ. The CDR3 is 15 residues long. The V end lost 1 base, the J end lost 4 bases, and 14 bases lay between the germline ends. CDR3 protein: CASSLRQANIYGYTF. The CDR3 bases are TGCGCCAGCAGCTTGAGACAGGCTAACATCTATGGCTACACCTTC. The variable domain in full, with the rest retrieved from reference TRBV5-1 and TRBJ1-2, is KAGVTQTPRYLIKTRGQQVTLSCSPISGHRSVSWYQQTPGQGLQFLFEYFSETQRNKGNFPGRFSGRQFSNSRSEMNVSTLELGDSALYLCASSLRQANIYGYTFGSGTRLTVV.

This chain joins TRBV27 and TRBJ2-1; 12 nucleotides agree with TRBD2. Germline CDR1 and CDR2: MNHEY and SMNVEV (reference sequence). The CDR3 spans 18 residues. J was trimmed by 5 bases and V by 3 bases; bases with no gene match: 11. CDR3 in DNA: TGTGCCAGCAGTTTCTCAGCGTGGAGGACTAGCGGGAACAATGAGCAGTTCTTC. Its translation: CASSFSAWRTSGNNEQFF.

This clonotype was detected ten times or more. The rearrangement uses TRBV11-2 and TRBJ2-1, with unresolved D. In germline, CDR1 is SGHAT, CDR2 FQNNGV. V was trimmed by 3 bases and J by 0 bases, leaving 12 bases between them. The CDR3 runs 16 residues. CDR3 DNA: TGTGCCAGCAGCTTTACTGTACCCAGCTCCTACAATGAGCAGTTCTTC. Translating gives CASSFTVPSSYNEQFF.

The chain has TRBV3-1 and TRBJ1-5, with D perhaps matching TRBD1 (5 bases). The CDR3 covers 15 residues. Germline V gene lookup returns CDR1 LGHDT and CDR2 YNNKEL (reference sequence). The V gene lost 4 bases and the J gene lost 0 bases, with 10 bases spanning the gap. CDR3 sequence reads: CASSPLGGSNQPQHF. CDR3 sequence (DNA): TGTGCCAGCAGCCCGCTTGGGGGTAGCAATCAGCCCCAGCATTTT.

This clonotype was recorded at least ten times. The chain is built from TRBV20-1 and TRBJ2-3; the D gene could be TRBD1 or TRBD2 (5 bases each). Germline CDR1 reads DFQATT; CDR2 reads SNEGSKA (reference sequence). The CDR3 is 18 residues long. V was pared by 5 bases and J by 4 bases, with 28 bases between. CDR3 amino acids: CSAQGAGAHLLRADTQYF. CDR3 bases: TGCAGTGCTCAAGGGGCCGGGGCCCACCTCCTGCGGGCAGATACGCAGTATTTT.

As regards this clonotype: A junction boundary mismatches the germline segment, possibly from a read error. V and J are TRBV12-3 or TRBV12-4 and TRBJ1-6; tentatively, D is TRBD1 (6 bases). The CDR3 length is 13 residues. In DNA form, the CDR3 reads TGTGCCAGCAGTTTACAGGGGAATTCACTCCTCCACTTT. It translates to CASSLQGNSLLHF.

CDR3 loop: CAWTGTGKNTEAFF. DNA of the CDR3: TGTGCCTGGACGGGGACGGGGAAAAACACTGAAGCTTTCTTT. The rearrangement uses TRBV30 and TRBJ1-1, with D possibly TRBD1 on 5 matching bases. Germline V gene data show CDR1 as GTSNPN and CDR2 as SVGIG (reference sequence). This CDR3 region has 14 residues. Trimming removed 4 bases from V and 2 bases from J, with 14 bases in between.

This clonotype has a handful of counts. This chain's CDR3 is CAWSPEGGSPLHF. In nucleotides, the CDR3 is TGTGCCTGGAGTCCGGAGGGGGGTTCACCCCTCCACTTT. This chain connects TRBV30 to TRBJ1-6, with D perhaps matching TRBD1 (6 bases). V was shortened by 2 bases and J by 9 bases, with 11 bases between the two germline ends. Germline lookup yields CDR1 GTSNPN and CDR2 SVGIG (reference sequence). The CDR3 contains 13 residues.

In this sample, this clonotype turned up many times. The CDR3 loop reads CASSRKGTGETDTQYF. In nucleotides, the CDR3 is TGTGCCAGCAGCCGAAAAGGGACAGGGGAGACAGATACGCAGTATTTT. The V gene is TRBV7-2, the J gene TRBJ2-3; 10 positions agree with TRBD1. Germline V lookup: CDR1 SGHTA, CDR2 FQGNSA. CDR3 length equals 16 residues. Losses at the gene ends were 5 bases for V and 3 bases for J; bases not matched to a gene: 8.

The rearrangement links TRBV7-8 to TRBJ2-6; D assignment may be TRBD1 or TRBD2 (6 bases each). The germline V and J ends were trimmed by 5 bases and 0 bases, with 14 bases remaining between them. Per germline, CDR1 SGHVS and CDR2 FQNEAQ. The CDR3 has 17 residues. CDR3 sequence: CASSPGGGSSGANVLTF. CDR3 coding DNA: TGTGCCAGCAGCCCCGGAGGGGGAAGCTCTGGGGCCAACGTCCTGACTTTC.

Ten or more counts support this clonotype. The rearrangement links TRBV15 to TRBJ1-5, with 10 bases that match TRBD1. Trimming at V came to 0 bases and at J to 9 bases, leaving 5 bases not matched to a gene. Germline V gives CDR1 LNHNV, CDR2 YYDKDF (reference sequence). The CDR3 is 15 residues long. CDR3: CATSRDVTGGLPQHF. The CDR3 DNA reads TGTGCCACCAGCAGAGATGTGACAGGGGGCTTGCCCCAGCATTTT.

This clonotype was observed a few times. This chain joins TRBV18 and TRBJ2-1; the D is unclear. Trimming took 2 bases from V and 7 from J, leaving 9 bases between them. The CDR3 contains 13 residues. Per germline, CDR1 KGHSH and CDR2 LQKENI. CDR3 coding DNA: TGTGCCAGCTCACCATCTAGACCTAATGAGCAGTTCTTC. It codes for CASSPSRPNEQFF.

This clonotype was seen just once. A much larger clone differs by one base, so this may be a read error. The J gene is TRBJ2-5, the V gene TRBV6-2 or TRBV6-3; 8 bases are a match to TRBD1. From germline, CDR1 is MNHEY and CDR2 SVGEGT. The CDR3 runs 15 residues. V trimming: 11 bases; J trimming: 11 bases; junction bases outside the gene matches: 22. The CDR3 DNA reads TGTGCCGCCCGTGTTGCAGGGGGCGAAATCAATGAGCAGTACTTC. This sequence encodes CAARVAGGEINEQYF.

This clonotype was detected many times. V and J are TRBV5-1 and TRBJ1-1; no definite D call. The CDR3 has 14 residues. Per germline, CDR1 SGHRS and CDR2 YFSETQ. V was pared by 1 base and J by 0 bases, with 7 bases between. The DNA of the CDR3 is TGCGCCAGCAGCTTGAGTATTTTGAACACTGAAGCTTTCTTT. It is translated as CASSLSILNTEAFF.

This rearrangement joins TRBV5-1 to TRBJ2-2; D is unclear. The CDR3 extends over 16 amino acids. Germline CDR1 and CDR2: SGHRS and YFSETQ. With 0 bases removed from V and 2 bases from J, the gap between germline ends came to 11 bases. The CDR3 DNA is TGCGCCAGCAGCTTGGCCCCACAGCTTAACACCGGGGAGCTGTTTTTT. Amino acids: CASSLAPQLNTGELFF.

The sample holds many counts of this clonotype. The CDR3 bases are TGTGCCAGCACCCTGGTAGGGGGAAACTATGGCTACACCTTC. As protein: CASTLVGGNYGYTF. The rearrangement links TRBV6-5 to TRBJ1-2, with a weak D call TRBD1 (6 bases). Trimming stripped 7 bases from V and 2 bases from J, with 14 bases between. The germline gives CDR1 MNHEY, CDR2 SVGAGI. The CDR3 loop spans 14 amino acids.

Of note for this clonotype: It may be a read error: a sequence one base away is much more abundant. The V gene is TRBV6-5, the J gene TRBJ2-7, with 10 bases that match TRBD2. The J call is uncertain, as TRBJ2-5 better fits the DNA end. Looked up from germline, CDR1 is MNHEY and CDR2 is SVGAGI. The CDR3 totals 15 residues. CDR3: CASSPSGGRGATQYF. DNA of the CDR3: TGTGCCAGCAGTCCTAGCGGGGGCAGGGGTGCGACCCAGTACTTC.

The chain recombines TRBV7-2 with TRBJ2-3; 13 nucleotides agree with TRBD2. V gave up 4 bases and J gave up 6 bases; unmatched junction bases: 7. The CDR3 is made up of 16 amino acids. The V gene's germline CDR1 is SGHTA and CDR2 FQGNSA. The CDR3 protein is CASSSRLAGGSDTQYF. CDR3 DNA sequence: TGTGCCAGCAGCTCCCGACTAGCGGGAGGCTCTGATACGCAGTATTTT.

The chain recombines TRBV7-8 with TRBJ1-5; D gene unclear. CDR3 size: 16 residues. Trimming pared 1 base from V and 0 bases from J, leaving 10 bases between. CDR1 and CDR2 from the germline V gene are SGHVS and FQNEAQ. This chain's CDR3 is CASSLVSEYSNQPQHF. The CDR3 DNA sequence: TGTGCCAGCAGCTTAGTATCGGAGTATAGCAATCAGCCCCAGCATTTT.

Concerning this clonotype: Possible read error: a much larger clone is one base away. V and J are TRBV5-5 and TRBJ2-3, with 8 bases identical to TRBD2. The germline V gene encodes CDR1 SGHKS and CDR2 YYEKEE (reference sequence). V shed 7 bases, J shed 4 bases, and the junction held 11 bases outside the gene matches. This CDR3 has 15 amino acids. CDR3 sequence reads: CASEIGGAASDTQYF. The DNA for the CDR3 is TGTGCCAGCGAAATCGGGGGGGCTGCGTCAGATACGCAGTATTTT.

There are a few counts of this clonotype. This sequence joins TRBV6-5 and TRBJ2-2, with a tentative D call TRBD2 (6 bases). This CDR3 has 19 residues. Per germline, CDR1 MNHEY and CDR2 SVGAGI. V shed 2 bases and J shed 4 bases, with 23 bases lying between them. This CDR3 is CASSYRFQGLPPLTGELFF. Here the CDR3 DNA reads TGTGCCAGCAGTTACAGGTTCCAGGGACTTCCTCCGCTCACCGGGGAGCTGTTTTTT.

CDR3 DNA: TGTGCCACCAGCCAATGCAATGAGCAGTACTTC. Amino acids: CATSQCNEQYF. The gene calls are TRBV15 and TRBJ2-1, with no clear D. The DNA end is more similar to TRBJ2-7, so the J call may be wrong. The CDR3 extends over 11 amino acids. The germline V gene has CDR1 LNHNV and CDR2 YYDKDF (reference sequence).